This is a list of T cell receptor beta chains from one sample in a study of T cell responses to AZD1222 COVID-19 vaccine. The repertoire was sequenced with immunoSEQ multiplex PCR; TCRdb's copy has only in-frame clones and lacks some. Of more than 85,000 clones in the sample, approximately 80% were seen once. The sequenced sample was peripheral blood, obtained on day 0 of AZD1222 vaccination. The origin of the receptors is an adult in good health. Each CDR3 is given without its conserved first and last residue. The order of the fields is J gene, CDR3 length, V gene, CDR3 protein.

>TRBJ2-7|11|TRBV11-2
ASSLEASYEQY
>TRBJ2-1|13|TRBV19
ASSIGPRDQYEQF
>TRBJ1-3|11|TRBV28
ASLKISGNTIY
>TRBJ2-3|12|TRBV18
ASSPGSGKNTQY
>TRBJ1-5|14|TRBV4-3
ASSQGTGWGNQPQH
>TRBJ2-7|11|TRBV7-9
ASTTGLAYEQY
>TRBJ2-7|13|TRBV10-1
ASSEAAGVIDEQY
>TRBJ2-3|11|TRBV6-2/TRBV6-3
ASSRTDTDTQY
>TRBJ2-3|13|TRBV6-6
ASRDGQGATDTQY
>TRBJ1-6|12|TRBV5-4
ASSLDRADSPLH
>TRBJ2-7|10|TRBV7-9
ASSSLGSEQY
>TRBJ2-3|14|TRBV7-8
ASSPLTGKRTDTQY
>TRBJ1-3|16|TRBV11-2
ASSPGGWDPRSGNTIY
>TRBJ1-2|12|TRBV19
ASSIAPQGRGYT
>TRBJ1-1|10|TRBV10-3
AIRDRNTEAF
>TRBJ1-6|13|TRBV30
ACTRESSYNSPLH
>TRBJ2-3|15|TRBV5-1
ASSSLGSAGGTDTQY
>TRBJ2-7|11|TRBV20-1
SASTSPGYEQY
>TRBJ1-1|14|TRBV28
ASSSIAPGLNTEAF
>TRBJ1-2|9|TRBV2
ASGRGFGYT
>TRBJ1-4|13|TRBV27
ASSWSDPFRGKLF
>TRBJ2-7|13|TRBV12-2
ASRLRAGKRYEQY
>TRBJ1-2|9|TRBV6-5
ASQGVGGYT
>TRBJ1-4|13|TRBV28
ASSQPGQGNEKLF
>TRBJ2-1|17|TRBV3-1/TRBV3-2
ASSQAGTSGRNAYNEQF
>TRBJ1-1|15|TRBV29-1
SVAPGTGGRMNTEAF
>TRBJ2-1|12|TRBV6-6
ASNGDSGINEQF
>TRBJ2-1|16|TRBV7-6
ASSLSGIRGSINNEQF
>TRBJ2-5|10|TRBV5-5
ASSLGAGTGD
>TRBJ1-5|12|TRBV5-1
ASSLGDPNQPQH
>TRBJ2-1|11|TRBV12-3/TRBV12-4
ASSLGGVNEQF
>TRBJ2-1|9|TRBV10-3
AILSGNEQF
>TRBJ1-5|10|TRBV2
ASSENNQPQH
>TRBJ1-2|9|TRBV10-1
ASSPGYGYT
>TRBJ1-2|12|TRBV5-1
ASSWKTGSYGYT
>TRBJ2-1|20|TRBV7-6
ASSFLDLPGQGLAESYNEQF
>TRBJ2-7|15|TRBV6-2/TRBV6-3
ASSYSARQGTLYEQY
>TRBJ2-1|14|TRBV30
AWSPRGLAGHNEQF
>TRBJ1-1|11|TRBV5-8
ASSLEGRTEAF
>TRBJ2-3|13|TRBV6-5
ASSDRGFGTDTQY
>TRBJ2-7|14|TRBV11-1
ASSRGGGLSLYEQY
>TRBJ2-7|12|TRBV5-8
ASSRADTFNEQY
>TRBJ2-1|18|TRBV7-6
ASSLSPGQGGLAGDNEQF
>TRBJ2-3|14|TRBV5-4
ASSRRGGSGTDTQY
>TRBJ1-1|12|TRBV5-1
ASNSDPGYTEAF
>TRBJ2-1|16|TRBV9
ASSVAFGGSRSYNEQF
>TRBJ2-5|9|TRBV7-9
ASSPLLAQY
>TRBJ2-5|13|TRBV5-6
ASSDEREVEETQY
>TRBJ2-1|13|TRBV2
ASNLELAGENEQF
>TRBJ2-1|13|TRBV3-1/TRBV3-2
ASSPLAAGHNEQF